Listed below are T cell receptor beta chains from one sample, sequenced in a study of cytomegalovirus exposure and HLA in healthy donors. Data came from immunoSEQ multiplex PCR; TCRdb stores just in-frame clones and leaves some out. The sample yields some 170,000 clones, nearly 90% seen once. Sequenced material: PBMCs. The origin of the receptors is a man younger than 30 in good health and CMV-seropositive. The CDR3 runs from the conserved cysteine through the conserved F or W. D genes are given only for firm matches.

V gene	J gene	D gene	CDR3 protein
TRBV7-9	TRBJ1-1	TRBD1	CASSLGTGGEAFF
TRBV7-9	TRBJ2-7	TRBD1	CASSLAGTGQGEQYF
TRBV7-9	TRBJ1-1	TRBD1	CASSPVTGATEAFF
TRBV5-1	TRBJ2-7	NA	CASSLGPGDLDYYEQYF
TRBV11-2	TRBJ1-2	NA	CASSPTRQEAYGYTF
TRBV27	TRBJ2-2	NA	CASSWNSRPGELFF
TRBV11-3	TRBJ2-1	TRBD2	CASSLEFSLAGATEFF
TRBV13	TRBJ2-7	TRBD2	CASSWDSGTSPSF
TRBV6-6	TRBJ2-3	NA	CASSYRLSDTQYF
TRBV5-6	TRBJ2-7	NA	CASSLTGKSSYEQYF
TRBV15	TRBJ2-1	TRBD1	CATSKPDRGLLGEQFF